A single sample is the source of the 29 T cell receptor beta chains below, sequenced in a study of control samples from healthy donors and cancer patients. Sequenced by immunoSEQ multiplex PCR; TCRdb stores in-frame clones only, minus some. The data show about 120,000 clones, with more than 70% seen just once and 2% to 2.5% held by the top ten. Sequenced material: blood. The receptors stem from a woman aged 70 to 79 in good health.

The chain has TRBV9 and TRBJ2-3; 8 bases fit TRBD1. This CDR3 is built from 15 residues. The junction had 3 bases not matched to a gene; V was cut back by 3 bases and J by 0 bases. CDR1 SGDLS and CDR2 YYNGEE come from the germline V gene. The CDR3: CASSAQGVSTDTQYF. For the CDR3, the DNA is TGTGCCAGCAGCGCACAGGGGGTTAGCACAGATACGCAGTATTTT.

CDR3 region: CASSPALRTESRSNQPQHF. CDR3 sequence (DNA): TGTGCCAGCTCACCGGCTTTGCGGACAGAGAGTCGTAGCAATCAGCCCCAGCATTTT. V is TRBV18 and J is TRBJ1-5; D may be TRBD1 (6 bases). Trimming removed 3 bases from V and 0 bases from J, with 21 bases in between. The CDR3 is 19 residues long. Germline CDR1 KGHSH, CDR2 LQKENI.

V and J are TRBV7-2 and TRBJ2-1, with 9 bases lining up with TRBD2. The trim removed 5 bases at V and 10 bases at J, leaving 12 bases unmatched. The CDR3 covers 15 residues. CDR1 SGHTA and CDR2 FQGNSA come from the germline V gene. Here the CDR3 DNA reads TGTGCCAGCAGCCCAAGACGGACGCTAGCGGGGGAGCAGTTCTTC. This gives the protein CASSPRRTLAGEQFF.

The chain combines TRBV18 with TRBJ2-5, with 12 nucleotides matching TRBD2. Germline CDR1 KGHSH, CDR2 LQKENI. The CDR3 length is 15 residues. With V trimmed by 4 bases and J by 3 bases, 3 bases remained unmatched. Here the CDR3 DNA reads TGTGCCAGCTCACTCGGACTAGCGGGGAAAGAGACCCAGTACTTC. Protein sequence: CASSLGLAGKETQYF.

The chain carries TRBV5-6 and TRBJ2-1; D uncertain. The CDR3 runs 11 residues. V was trimmed by 4 bases and J by 4 bases, leaving 3 bases between them. Per germline, CDR1 SGHDT and CDR2 YYEEEE. Here the CDR3 reads CASSNYNEQFF. CDR3 coding DNA: TGTGCCAGCAGCAATTACAATGAGCAGTTCTTC. Based on the CDR3 plus reference TRBV5-6 and TRBJ2-1, the full variable domain is DAGVTQSPTHLIKTRGQQVTLRCSPKSGHDTVSWYQQALGQGPQFIFQYYEEEERQRGNFPDRFSGHQFPNYSSELNVNALLLGDSALYLCASSNYNEQFFGPGTRLTVL.

The chain couples TRBV19 to TRBJ2-3, with TRBD2 matching over 10 bases. V lost 5 bases and J lost 1; bases outside the gene matches: 3. CDR3 size: 15 residues. The germline V gene encodes CDR1 LNHDA and CDR2 SQIVND (reference sequence). The CDR3 spells CASSPLAGGTDTQYF. CDR3 DNA: TGTGCCAGTAGTCCCCTAGCGGGGGGCACAGATACGCAGTATTTT.

The chain has TRBV6-1 and TRBJ1-5; perhaps TRBD1 as D (6 bases). Germline V lookup: CDR1 MNHNS, CDR2 SASEGT. Trimming stripped 3 bases from V and 6 bases from J, with 15 bases between. This CDR3 is built from 15 residues. Here the CDR3 DNA reads TGTGCCAGCAGTGAGTCCTGGGGGCCCCTTCAGCCCCAGCATTTT. It translates to CASSESWGPLQPQHF.

This chain connects TRBV20-1 to TRBJ2-7; possibly TRBD1 or TRBD2 for D (5 bases each). Trimming cost V 3 bases and J 2 bases, with 17 bases left between them. CDR1 is DFQATT and CDR2 is SNEGSKA in the germline V gene (reference sequence). There are 15 residues in the CDR3. CDR3 sequence (DNA): TGCAGTGCTAGTTCCTTTCGAGGGGACCCCTACGAGCAGTACTTC. Protein: CSASSFRGDPYEQYF.

CDR3 sequence reads: CASSPRQSSYEQYF. DNA of the CDR3: TGTGCCAGCAGCCCCCGACAGAGCTCCTACGAGCAGTACTTC. The gene calls are TRBV7-9 and TRBJ2-7, with a possible D match to TRBD1 (5 bases). CDR1 is SEHNR, CDR2 FQNEAQ, per germline (reference sequence). The CDR3 consists of 14 residues. V lost 5 bases to trimming and J lost 0 bases, with 11 bases between them.

The CDR3 coding sequence is TGTGCCAGCAGTTACCGGGGCTACACGCAAGAGACCCAGTACTTC. Protein sequence: CASSYRGYTQETQYF. The rearrangement joins TRBV6-5 to TRBJ2-5, with D possibly called TRBD1 or TRBD2 (5 bases each). Trimming took off 2 bases at V and 2 bases at J, with 12 bases between the two ends. Per the germline V gene, CDR1 is MNHEY and CDR2 is SVGAGI. The CDR3 contains 15 residues.

The V gene is TRBV4-1, the J gene TRBJ1-2; 10 bases line up with TRBD1. Trimming took 0 bases from V and 8 from J; bases not matched to a gene: 12. This CDR3 is built from 17 residues. Germline V gene lookup returns CDR1 MGHRA and CDR2 YSYEKL. CDR3 in amino acids: CASSQDRPGQGLPGYTF. The CDR3 DNA reads TGCGCCAGCAGCCAAGATCGCCCGGGACAGGGGCTACCGGGCTACACCTTC.

The CDR3 reads CATSDRQGEAFF. DNA for the CDR3: TGTGCCACCAGTGATCGACAGGGGGAAGCTTTCTTT. V gene TRBV24-1 combines with J gene TRBJ1-1; 8 bases are a match to TRBD1. Unmatched junction bases numbered 1, after V lost 3 bases and J lost 8 bases. The CDR3 runs 12 residues. Germline CDR1 reads KGHDR; CDR2 reads SFDVKD.

This clone was counted a single time. The chain carries TRBV4-3 and TRBJ2-2; 7 bases map to TRBD2. This CDR3 contains 16 residues. Germline V gene sequence: CDR1 LGHNA, CDR2 YSLEER. The junction had 6 bases not matched to a gene; V was cut back by 0 bases and J by 5 bases. DNA of the CDR3: TGCGCCAGCAGCCAAGATAGGGCGGGGGTGACCGGGGAGCTGTTTTTT. Amino acids: CASSQDRAGVTGELFF.

The V and J genes are TRBV7-9 and TRBJ1-2; D uncertain. The V gene lost 1 base and the J gene lost 4 bases, with 19 bases spanning the gap. The CDR3 has 17 amino acids. Germline V gene sequence: CDR1 SEHNR, CDR2 FQNEAQ (reference sequence). The CDR3 region has the DNA TGTGCCAGCAGCTTAGATAATTTCGCGGCAGGAGCCTATGGCTACACCTTC. This codes for CASSLDNFAAGAYGYTF.

The chain joins TRBV12-3 or TRBV12-4 to TRBJ1-1, with 7 bases that match TRBD1. The CDR3 is 12 amino acids. The V segment lost 5 bases and the J segment 9 bases; nucleotides outside the gene matches: 6. The CDR3 coding sequence is TGTGCCAGCAGTCCGGGACAGTTTAAAGCTTTCTTT. Its translation is CASSPGQFKAFF.

The chain uses TRBV10-2 and TRBJ1-1; D remains unclear. V was trimmed by 5 bases and J by 7 bases, leaving 11 bases between them. The CDR3 has 12 residues. Germline CDR1 and CDR2: WSHSY and SAAADI. The CDR3 is CASSIGRYEAFF. As DNA, the CDR3 is TGCGCCAGCAGTATTGGCAGGTATGAAGCTTTCTTT.

This chain joins TRBV20-1 and TRBJ1-2, with D perhaps TRBD1 (5 bases). This CDR3 spans 11 amino acids. Germline CDR1 and CDR2: DFQATT and SNEGSKA (reference sequence). Trimming removed 3 bases at V and 8 bases at J, with 10 bases between. The CDR3 region has the DNA TGCAGTGCTAGCAGACAGCCGGGCTACACCTTC. The encoded protein is CSASRQPGYTF.

The DNA of the CDR3 is TGTGCCAGCAGTTCCCACCCCGCGGGGGGCCAAGAGACCCAGTACTTC. It translates to CASSSHPAGGQETQYF. The chain has TRBV6-5 and TRBJ2-5; TRBD2 aligns across 8 bases. Germline V gene sequence: CDR1 MNHEY, CDR2 SVGAGI. V was clipped by 4 bases and J by 1 base; unmatched bases: 8. There are 16 residues in the CDR3.

This clone has just one count. The chain combines TRBV4-1 with TRBJ1-2; D is perhaps TRBD1 (6 bases). The V end lost 3 bases, the J end lost 5 bases, and 13 bases lay between the germline ends. This CDR3 comprises 14 residues. The germline V gene has CDR1 MGHRA and CDR2 YSYEKL. CDR3 region: CASSQGGGKYGYTF. CDR3 sequence (DNA): TGCGCCAGCAGCCAGGGAGGGGGGAAGTATGGCTACACCTTC.

This clone appeared once. V usage is TRBV5-8 and J usage is TRBJ2-5; tentatively, D is TRBD1 (5 bases). V lost 5 bases, J lost 5 bases, and 19 bases lay in between. CDR1 and CDR2 (germline): SGHTS, YDEGEE. CDR3 length: 15 amino acids. The CDR3 DNA reads as TGTGCCAGCAGGACCGAATTGACAGAAAGTGAGACCCAGTACTTC. Protein sequence: CASRTELTESETQYF.

This chain connects TRBV7-6 to TRBJ2-3; 8 nucleotides match TRBD1. The CDR3 has 16 residues. Trimming cost V 5 bases and J 3 bases; bases outside gene matches: 10. Germline CDR1 and CDR2: SGHVS and FNYEAQ. As DNA, the CDR3 is TGTGCCAGCAGCCCTTATGACAGGGGAGTAACAGATACGCAGTATTTT. Translated, it gives CASSPYDRGVTDTQYF.

The J gene is TRBJ2-2, the V gene TRBV7-2, with D perhaps matching TRBD2 (6 bases). This CDR3 comprises 17 residues. V lost 5 bases to trimming and J lost 1 base, with 17 bases between them. CDR1 and CDR2 (germline): SGHTA, FQGNSA. CDR3 sequence reads: CASSPGAGRVNTGELFF. The CDR3 DNA follows: TGTGCCAGCAGCCCCGGTGCGGGGCGGGTGAACACCGGGGAGCTGTTTTTT.

The chain is built from TRBV29-1 and TRBJ2-7; unclear D gene. The V gene's germline CDR1 is SQVTM and CDR2 ANQGSEA. This CDR3 is 14 amino acids long. V was pared by 8 bases and J by 1 base, with 18 bases between. The CDR3 reads CSSDGLKKSYEQYF. The DNA of the CDR3 is TGCAGCTCCGATGGTTTAAAAAAATCCTACGAGCAGTACTTC.

The V gene is TRBV10-2, the J gene TRBJ2-3; the D gene is possibly TRBD2 (7 bases). This CDR3 region has 13 residues. V was trimmed by 6 bases and J by 2 bases, leaving 9 bases between them. Germline loops: CDR1 WSHSY, CDR2 SAAADI. CDR3 amino acids: CASSGGLTDTQYF. The CDR3 bases are TGCGCCAGCAGCGGGGGGCTCACAGATACGCAGTATTTT.

The genes are TRBV18 and TRBJ1-4; D is ambiguous. From germline, CDR1 is KGHSH and CDR2 LQKENI. The V and J ends lost 5 bases and 2 bases respectively, with 15 bases between them. The CDR3 extends over 16 amino acids. CDR3 protein: CASSSTAGDTNEKLFF. CDR3 bases: TGTGCCAGCTCATCAACCGCAGGAGACACTAATGAAAAACTGTTTTTT.

The rearrangement joins TRBV7-9 to TRBJ1-1, with D possibly matching TRBD1 (6 bases). V was pared by 5 bases and J by 3 bases, with 19 bases between. The CDR3 covers 16 residues. Germline V gene data show CDR1 as SEHNR and CDR2 as FQNEAQ (reference sequence). CDR3 sequence: CASSPQVGGFDTEAFF. The CDR3 DNA sequence: TGTGCCAGCAGCCCACAGGTGGGGGGCTTTGACACTGAAGCTTTCTTT.

The chain links TRBV3-1 (or the pseudogene TRBV3-2) to TRBJ1-2; 7 positions agree with TRBD1. This CDR3 spans 13 amino acids. V was pared by 3 bases and J by 5 bases, with 3 bases of the junction left unmatched. In germline, CDR1 is LGHDT, CDR2 YNNKEL (reference sequence). CDR3 nucleotides: TGTGCCAGCAGCCAGCTGGGACAGTATGGCTACACCTTC. Translating gives CASSQLGQYGYTF.

The chain recombines TRBV4-1 with TRBJ1-2; TRBD1 is a possible D gene (5 bases). V was cut by 2 bases and J by 4 bases, with 11 bases left in between. The CDR3 covers 14 residues. CDR1 MGHRA and CDR2 YSYEKL come from the germline V gene. The CDR3 reads CASSQRDGPYGYTF. Here the CDR3 DNA reads TGCGCCAGCAGCCAAAGGGACGGACCCTATGGCTACACCTTC.

The rearrangement links TRBV24-1 to TRBJ2-5; TRBD1 or TRBD2 may be the D gene (6 bases each). Germline-derived CDR1 and CDR2 are KGHDR and SFDVKD. The CDR3 contains 14 residues. Deletions cut 4 bases from V and 4 bases from J, with 12 bases between. In DNA form, the CDR3 reads TGTGCCACCAGTGAGGGGGGCCGTAGAGAGACCCAGTACTTC. This sequence encodes CATSEGGRRETQYF.